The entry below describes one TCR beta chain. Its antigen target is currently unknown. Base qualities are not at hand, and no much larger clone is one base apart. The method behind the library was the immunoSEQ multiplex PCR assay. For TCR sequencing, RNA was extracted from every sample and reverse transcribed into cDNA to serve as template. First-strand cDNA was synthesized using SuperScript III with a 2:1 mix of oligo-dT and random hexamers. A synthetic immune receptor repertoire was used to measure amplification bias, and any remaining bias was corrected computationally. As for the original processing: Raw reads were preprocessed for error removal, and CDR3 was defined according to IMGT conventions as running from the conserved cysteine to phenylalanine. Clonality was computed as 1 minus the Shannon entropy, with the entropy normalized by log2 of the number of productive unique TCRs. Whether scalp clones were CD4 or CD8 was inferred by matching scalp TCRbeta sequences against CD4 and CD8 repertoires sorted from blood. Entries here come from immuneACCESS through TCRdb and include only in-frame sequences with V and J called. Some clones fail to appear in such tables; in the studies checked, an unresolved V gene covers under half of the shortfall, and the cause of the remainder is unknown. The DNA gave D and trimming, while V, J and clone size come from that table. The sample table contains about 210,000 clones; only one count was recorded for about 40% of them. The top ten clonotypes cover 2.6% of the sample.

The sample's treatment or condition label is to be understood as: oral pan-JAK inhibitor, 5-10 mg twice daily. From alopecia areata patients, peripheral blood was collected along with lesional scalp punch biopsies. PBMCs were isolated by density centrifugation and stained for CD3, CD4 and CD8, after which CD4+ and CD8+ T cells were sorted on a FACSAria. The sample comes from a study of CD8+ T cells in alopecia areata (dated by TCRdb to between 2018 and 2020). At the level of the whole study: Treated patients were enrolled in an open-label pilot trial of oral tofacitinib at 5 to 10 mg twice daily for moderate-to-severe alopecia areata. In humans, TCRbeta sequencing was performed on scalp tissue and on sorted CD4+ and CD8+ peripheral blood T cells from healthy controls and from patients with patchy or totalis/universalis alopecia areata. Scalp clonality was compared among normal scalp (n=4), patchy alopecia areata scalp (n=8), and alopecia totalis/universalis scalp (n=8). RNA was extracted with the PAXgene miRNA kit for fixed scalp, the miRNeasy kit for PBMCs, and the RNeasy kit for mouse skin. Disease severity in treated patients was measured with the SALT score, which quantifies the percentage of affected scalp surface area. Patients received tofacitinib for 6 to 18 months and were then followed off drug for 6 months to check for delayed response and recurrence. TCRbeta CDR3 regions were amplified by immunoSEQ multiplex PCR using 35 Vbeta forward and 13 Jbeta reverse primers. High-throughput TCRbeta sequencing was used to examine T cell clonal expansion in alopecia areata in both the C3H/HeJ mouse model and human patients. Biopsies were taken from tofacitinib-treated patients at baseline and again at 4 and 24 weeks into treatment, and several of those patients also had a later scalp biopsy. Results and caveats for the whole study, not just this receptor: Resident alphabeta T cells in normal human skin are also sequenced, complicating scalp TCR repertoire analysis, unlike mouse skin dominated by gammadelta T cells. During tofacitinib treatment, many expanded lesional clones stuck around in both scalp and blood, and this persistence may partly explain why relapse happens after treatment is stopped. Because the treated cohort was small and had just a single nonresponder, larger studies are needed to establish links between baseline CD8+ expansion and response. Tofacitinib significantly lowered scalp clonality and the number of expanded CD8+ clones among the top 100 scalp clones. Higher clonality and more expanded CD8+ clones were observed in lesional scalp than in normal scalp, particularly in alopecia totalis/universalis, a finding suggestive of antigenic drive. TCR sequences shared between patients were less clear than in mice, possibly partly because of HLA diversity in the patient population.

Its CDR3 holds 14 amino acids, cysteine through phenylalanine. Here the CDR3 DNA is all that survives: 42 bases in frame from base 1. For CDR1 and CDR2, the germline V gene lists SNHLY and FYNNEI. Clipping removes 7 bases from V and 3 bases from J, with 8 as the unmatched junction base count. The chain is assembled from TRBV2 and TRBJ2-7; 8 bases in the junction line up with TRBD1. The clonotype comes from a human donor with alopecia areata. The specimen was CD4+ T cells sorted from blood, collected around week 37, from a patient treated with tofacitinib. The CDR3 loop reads CASTRSGTGYEQYF. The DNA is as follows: TGTGCCAGCACCCGATCCGGGACAGGCTACGAGCAGTACTTC.